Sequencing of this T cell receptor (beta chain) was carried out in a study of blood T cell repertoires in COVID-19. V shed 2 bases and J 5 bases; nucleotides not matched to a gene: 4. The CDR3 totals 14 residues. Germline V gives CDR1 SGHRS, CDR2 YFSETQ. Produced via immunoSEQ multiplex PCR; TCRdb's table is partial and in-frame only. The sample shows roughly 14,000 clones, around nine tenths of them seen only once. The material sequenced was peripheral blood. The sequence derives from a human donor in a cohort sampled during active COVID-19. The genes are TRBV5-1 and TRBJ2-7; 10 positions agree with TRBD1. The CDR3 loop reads CASSFGTGAHEQYF. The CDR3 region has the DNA TGCGCCAGCAGCTTCGGGACAGGGGCCCACGAGCAGTACTTC.